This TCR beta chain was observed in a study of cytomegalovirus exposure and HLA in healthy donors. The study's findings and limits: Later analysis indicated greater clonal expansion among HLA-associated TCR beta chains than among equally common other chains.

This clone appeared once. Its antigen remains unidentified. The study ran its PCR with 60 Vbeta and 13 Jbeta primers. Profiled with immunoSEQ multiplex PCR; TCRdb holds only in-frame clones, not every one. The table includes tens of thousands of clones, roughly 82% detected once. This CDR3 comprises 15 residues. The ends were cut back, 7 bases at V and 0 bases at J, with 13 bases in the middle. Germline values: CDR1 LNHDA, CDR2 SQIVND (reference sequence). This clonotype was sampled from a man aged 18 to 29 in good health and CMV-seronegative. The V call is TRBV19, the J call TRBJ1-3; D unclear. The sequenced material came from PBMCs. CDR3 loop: CASTNTVLSGNTIYF. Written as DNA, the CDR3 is TGTGCCAGTACTAACACAGTTCTCTCTGGAAACACCATATATTTT.